The 18 T cell receptor beta chains below come from one sample, sequenced in a study of CD8 T cells in Susac syndrome. Random hexamers served to reverse transcribe about 0.45 to 1 ug RNA. TCRdb reprocessed the immunoSEQ multiplex PCR reads via MiXCR and lists one record per CDR3 protein. Of about 83,000 distinct CDR3 sequences in the sample, 95% were seen once. The specimen was CD8+ T cells from PBMCs. The receptors were gathered from a human donor with Susac syndrome.

This clonotype was found a few times. The V and J genes are TRBV2 and TRBJ2-7; D is unresolved. The CDR3 extends over 13 amino acids. Germline V gene data show CDR1 as SNHLY and CDR2 as FYNNEI. V lost 4 bases, J lost 6 bases, and 13 bases lay in between. The CDR3 sequence is CASSVGTGAEQYF. CDR3 bases: TGTGCCAGCAGTGTTGGAACCGGAGCCGAGCAGTACTTC.

The count of this clonotype is one. The J gene is TRBJ2-7, the V gene TRBV20-1, with D perhaps being TRBD1 or TRBD2 (5 bases each). The CDR3 has 13 amino acids. V was trimmed by 4 bases and J by 6 bases, leaving 16 bases between them. Per the germline V gene, CDR1 is DFQATT and CDR2 is SNEGSKA (reference sequence). The CDR3 loop is CSATRTGAGEQYF. The CDR3 DNA is TGCAGTGCTACTCGTACTGGGGCGGGCGAGCAGTACTTC.

This sequence joins TRBV4-2 and TRBJ2-5, with D uncertain. The CDR3 runs 14 residues. Trimming took 5 bases from V and 5 from J, leaving 15 bases between them. Germline CDR1 is LGHNA and CDR2 is YNFKEQ. As DNA, the CDR3 is TGTGCCAGCAGCAATTCCGGGCCCTCGGAGACCCAGTACTTC. It translates to CASSNSGPSETQYF.

The chain carries TRBV20-1 and TRBJ2-3, with D tentatively TRBD2 (6 bases). The germline V gene has CDR1 DFQATT and CDR2 SNEGSKA (reference sequence). With 2 bases removed from V and 0 bases from J, the gap between germline ends came to 15 bases. The CDR3 spans 16 residues. CDR3 nucleotides: TGCAGTGCTAGATTCTTCTCGAGCGGGAGCACAGATACGCAGTATTTT. This encodes CSARFFSSGSTDTQYF.

The chain joins TRBV23-1 to TRBJ1-5, with D unresolved. TRBV23-1 is an ORF, with its function uncertain. The CDR3 runs to 18 residues. V dropped 0 bases and J dropped 0 bases, with 15 bases sitting between them. CDR3 in amino acids: CASSQSVEPGYSNQPQHF. The CDR3, as DNA: TGCGCCAGCAGTCAATCAGTTGAGCCTGGGTATAGCAATCAGCCCCAGCATTTT.

This clonotype was observed a few times. The V call is TRBV5-1, the J call TRBJ2-2; D is unresolved. V lost 2 bases, J lost 6 bases, and 17 bases lay in between. The CDR3 sequence is 16 residues long. Germline values: CDR1 SGHRS, CDR2 YFSETQ. CDR3 loop: CASSFQSNRLAGELFF. CDR3 in DNA: TGCGCCAGCAGCTTTCAATCTAATAGACTCGCCGGGGAGCTGTTTTTT.

This clonotype is medium-sized within its sample. One junction end does not reproduce the germline sequence, and a read error may be involved. This chain connects TRBV5-6 to TRBJ1-5; D is unclear. CDR3 length equals 13 residues. Germline lookup yields CDR1 SGHDT and CDR2 YYEEEE. The DNA of the CDR3 is TGTGCCAGCAGTTTGGGTAGCTCTCAGCCCCAGCATTTT. This encodes CASSLGSSQPQHF.

V and J are TRBV19 and TRBJ1-5; no reliable D call. CDR1 is LNHDA, CDR2 SQIVND, per germline (reference sequence). The CDR3 extends over 14 amino acids. V gave up 3 bases and J gave up 2 bases, with 8 bases separating them. The CDR3: CASSIAAGNQPQHF. The CDR3 DNA is TGTGCCAGTAGTATCGCAGCCGGCAATCAGCCCCAGCATTTT. Combining the CDR3 with reference TRBV19 and TRBJ1-5 gives the whole variable domain DGGITQSPKYLFRKEGQNVTLSCEQNLNHDAMYWYRQDPGQGLRLIYYSQIVNDFQKGDIAEGYSVSREKKESFPLTVTSAQKNPTAFYLCASSIAAGNQPQHFGDGTRLSIL.

The chain recombines TRBV20-1 with TRBJ2-1; D gene unclear. Trimming stripped 6 bases from V and 9 bases from J, with 18 bases between. This CDR3 region has 13 residues. Germline CDR1 DFQATT, CDR2 SNEGSKA (reference sequence). This CDR3 reads CSARPVGTSEQFF. The CDR3 DNA follows: TGCAGTGCCCGGCCCGTAGGAACCAGTGAGCAGTTCTTC.

This chain links TRBV6-2 or TRBV6-3 with TRBJ2-3; 10 bases agree with TRBD2. Germline V gene data show CDR1 as MNHEY and CDR2 as SVGEGT. The CDR3 covers 16 residues. With 0 bases clipped from V and 3 bases from J, the junction kept 3 bases outside the gene matches. DNA of the CDR3: TGTGCCAGCAGTTACTCGACTAGCGGGCCTACAGATACGCAGTATTTT. Translation gives CASSYSTSGPTDTQYF.

Points on this clonotype: The junction departs from the called germline gene at one end, perhaps through a read error. The chain employs TRBV20-1 and TRBJ2-7, with TRBD2 matching over 13 bases. The CDR3 runs 15 residues. Germline CDR1 is DFQATT and CDR2 is SNEGSKA (reference sequence). CDR3 nucleotides: TGCAGTGCCAGAGAACTAGCGGGAGGGCCCTACGAGCAGTACTTC. Translated, it gives CSARELAGGPYEQYF.

V is TRBV30 and J is TRBJ1-1, with 11 bases fitting TRBD1. The CDR3 is 14 amino acids. The germline gives CDR1 GTSNPN, CDR2 SVGIG (reference sequence). The junction had 4 bases not matched to a gene; V was cut back by 2 bases and J by 5 bases. The CDR3 nucleotides read TGTGCCTGGAGTACCGGGACAGGGGGGACTGAAGCTTTCTTT. This translates into CAWSTGTGGTEAFF.

The chain recombines TRBV13 with TRBJ1-1; no firm D call. Germline values: CDR1 PRHDT, CDR2 FYEKMQ (reference sequence). The CDR3 totals 12 residues. V dropped 5 bases and J dropped 5 bases, with 9 bases sitting between them. The CDR3 DNA sequence: TGTGCCAGCAGCGCGGCGGGAACTGAAGCTTTCTTT. Residues: CASSAAGTEAFF. Full variable domain (rest looked up from reference TRBV13 and TRBJ1-1): AAGVIQSPRHLIKEKRETATLKCYPIPRHDTVYWYQQGPGQDPQFLISFYEKMQSDKGSIPDRFSAQQFSDYHSELNMSSLELGDSALYFCASSAAGTEAFFGQGTRLTVV.

The V call is TRBV27, the J call TRBJ2-1; either TRBD1 or TRBD2 may fit D (5 bases each). This CDR3 has 13 amino acids. CDR1 and CDR2 (germline): MNHEY, SMNVEV (reference sequence). Trimming took off 4 bases at V and 9 bases at J, with 13 bases between the two ends. The CDR3 sequence: CASSWGPRIEQFF. CDR3 nucleotides: TGTGCCAGCAGTTGGGGACCTCGGATTGAGCAGTTCTTC.

This chain uses TRBV5-8 with TRBJ2-1; possibly TRBD1 for D (10 bases). Germline lookup yields CDR1 SGHTS and CDR2 YDEGEE. The CDR3 is made up of 17 amino acids. Trimming took 1 base from V and 5 from J, leaving 19 bases between them. CDR3: CASSLWGQGTSHNEQFF. The DNA of the CDR3 is TGTGCCAGCAGCTTGTGGGGACAGGGGACTAGCCACAATGAGCAGTTCTTC.

This clonotype showed up just once. The rearrangement uses TRBV29-1 and TRBJ2-1; D unresolved. The V and J ends lost 3 bases and 0 bases respectively, with 12 bases between them. Germline V CDR1 and CDR2: SQVTM, ANQGSEA. This CDR3 has 15 amino acids. CDR3 coding DNA: TGCAGCGTTGACGGTCAGCCAAACTCCTACAATGAGCAGTTCTTC. Translation: CSVDGQPNSYNEQFF.

For the CDR3, the DNA is TGTGCCAGCAGCGAAGAGGAGGGGGGAATGGAAAAACTGTTTTTT. It codes for CASSEEEGGMEKLFF. V usage is TRBV9 and J usage is TRBJ1-4; perhaps TRBD1 as D (6 bases). Germline values: CDR1 SGDLS, CDR2 YYNGEE. This CDR3 region has 15 residues. The V end lost 3 bases, the J end lost 8 bases, and 17 bases lay between the germline ends. The entire variable domain, with the rest obtained from reference TRBV9 and TRBJ1-4, is as follows: DSGVTQTPKHLITATGQRVTLRCSPRSGDLSVYWYQQSLDQGLQFLIQYYNGEERAKGNILERFSAQQFPDLHSELNLSSLELGDSALYFCASSEEEGGMEKLFFGSGTQLSVL.

The sample holds one count of this clonotype. The genes are TRBV5-6 and TRBJ1-1, with 7 bases aligning to TRBD1. J gave up 2 bases and V 3 bases, and 7 bases lay outside the gene matches. This CDR3 is built from 15 residues. Per germline, CDR1 SGHDT and CDR2 YYEEEE. Here the CDR3 DNA reads TGTGCCAGCAGCTCGGGACAGCTATCAAACACTGAAGCTTTCTTT. It translates to CASSSGQLSNTEAFF.